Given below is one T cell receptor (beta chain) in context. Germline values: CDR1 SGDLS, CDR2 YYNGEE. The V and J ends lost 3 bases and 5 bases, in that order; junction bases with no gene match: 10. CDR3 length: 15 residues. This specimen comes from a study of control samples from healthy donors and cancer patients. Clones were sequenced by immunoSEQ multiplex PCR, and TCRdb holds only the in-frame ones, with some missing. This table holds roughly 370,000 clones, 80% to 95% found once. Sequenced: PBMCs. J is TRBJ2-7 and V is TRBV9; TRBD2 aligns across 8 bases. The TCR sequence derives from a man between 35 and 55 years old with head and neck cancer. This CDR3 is CASSGGERENNEQYF. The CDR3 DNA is TGTGCCAGCAGCGGGGGTGAGCGGGAGAATAACGAGCAGTACTTC.